This T cell receptor (beta chain) was sequenced during a study of early T cells in non-severe SARS-CoV-2 infection. This CDR3 spans 12 amino acids. Germline V gene lookup returns CDR1 SNHLY and CDR2 FYNNEI. V lost 2 bases and J lost 9, with 10 bases in between. This clonotype was seen many times. TCRdb re-called the 5' RACE reads through MiXCR, storing one row per CDR3 protein. Here the sample spans tens of thousands of distinct CDR3 sequences, around 5.8% being singletons. The rearrangement joins TRBV2 to TRBJ1-2, with no clear D. The sequencing sample was made of whole blood. This clonotype originated in an adult who was a healthcare worker with PCR-confirmed SARS-CoV-2 infection or an uninfected control (not recorded which). CDR3 in amino acids: CASSENHYSYTF. CDR3 DNA sequence: TGTGCCAGCAGTGAAAACCACTACAGCTACACCTTC.